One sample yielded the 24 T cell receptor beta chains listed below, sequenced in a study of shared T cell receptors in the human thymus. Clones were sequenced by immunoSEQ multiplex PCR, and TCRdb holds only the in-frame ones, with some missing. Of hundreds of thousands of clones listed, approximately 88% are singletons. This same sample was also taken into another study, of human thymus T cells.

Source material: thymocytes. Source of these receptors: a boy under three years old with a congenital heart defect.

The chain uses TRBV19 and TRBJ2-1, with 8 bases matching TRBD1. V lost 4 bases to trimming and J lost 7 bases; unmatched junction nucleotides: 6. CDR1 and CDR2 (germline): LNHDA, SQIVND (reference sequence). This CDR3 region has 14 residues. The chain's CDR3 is CASSTGGAGNEQFF. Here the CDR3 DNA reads TGTGCCAGTAGTACAGGGGGCGCAGGAAATGAGCAGTTCTTC.

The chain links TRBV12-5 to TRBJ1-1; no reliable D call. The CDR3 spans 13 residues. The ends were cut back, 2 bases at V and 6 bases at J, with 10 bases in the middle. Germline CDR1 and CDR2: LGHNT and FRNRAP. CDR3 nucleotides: TGTGCTAGTGGTTTGACTCGGGAGGCTGAAGCTTTCTTT. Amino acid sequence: CASGLTREAEAFF.

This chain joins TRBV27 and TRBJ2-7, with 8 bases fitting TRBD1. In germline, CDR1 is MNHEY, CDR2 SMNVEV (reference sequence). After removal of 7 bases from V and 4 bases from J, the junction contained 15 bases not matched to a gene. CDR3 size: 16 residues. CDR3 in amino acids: CASTNATGQENYEQYF. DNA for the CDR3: TGTGCCAGCACCAACGCCACGGGACAGGAGAATTACGAGCAGTACTTC.

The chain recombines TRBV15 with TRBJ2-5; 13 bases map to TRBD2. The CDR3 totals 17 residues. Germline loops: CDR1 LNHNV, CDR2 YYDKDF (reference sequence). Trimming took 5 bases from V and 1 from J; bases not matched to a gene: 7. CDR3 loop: CATSGRLAGGSQETQYF. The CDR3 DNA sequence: TGTGCCACCAGCGGAAGACTAGCGGGAGGAAGCCAAGAGACCCAGTACTTC.

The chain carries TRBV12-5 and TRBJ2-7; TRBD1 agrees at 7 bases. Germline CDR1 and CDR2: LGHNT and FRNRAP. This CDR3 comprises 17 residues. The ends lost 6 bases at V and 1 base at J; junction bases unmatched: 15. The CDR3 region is CASGLAPQGVDSYEQYF. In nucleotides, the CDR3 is TGTGCTAGTGGCCTGGCCCCCCAGGGGGTCGATTCCTACGAGCAGTACTTC.

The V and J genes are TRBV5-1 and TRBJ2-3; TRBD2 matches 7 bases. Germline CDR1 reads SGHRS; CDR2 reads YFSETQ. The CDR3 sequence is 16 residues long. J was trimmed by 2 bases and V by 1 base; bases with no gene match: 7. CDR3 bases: TGCGCCAGCAGCTTGACCGGGACTACGGTCACAGATACGCAGTATTTT. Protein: CASSLTGTTVTDTQYF. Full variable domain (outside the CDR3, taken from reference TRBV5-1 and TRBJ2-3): KAGVTQTPRYLIKTRGQQVTLSCSPISGHRSVSWYQQTPGQGLQFLFEYFSETQRNKGNFPGRFSGRQFSNSRSEMNVSTLELGDSALYLCASSLTGTTVTDTQYFGPGTRLTVL.

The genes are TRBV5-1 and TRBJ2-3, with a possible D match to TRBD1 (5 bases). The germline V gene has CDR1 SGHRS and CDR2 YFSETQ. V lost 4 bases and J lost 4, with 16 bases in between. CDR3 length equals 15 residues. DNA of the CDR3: TGCGCCAGCAGCGCCGACAGCCAGACTGCAGATACGCAGTATTTT. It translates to CASSADSQTADTQYF.

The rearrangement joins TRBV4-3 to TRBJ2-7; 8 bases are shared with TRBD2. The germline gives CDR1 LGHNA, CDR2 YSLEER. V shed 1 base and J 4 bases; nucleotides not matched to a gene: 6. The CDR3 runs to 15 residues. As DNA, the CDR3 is TGCGCCAGCAGCCAAGCGAGCGGGAGTTGGTACGAGCAGTACTTC. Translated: CASSQASGSWYEQYF.

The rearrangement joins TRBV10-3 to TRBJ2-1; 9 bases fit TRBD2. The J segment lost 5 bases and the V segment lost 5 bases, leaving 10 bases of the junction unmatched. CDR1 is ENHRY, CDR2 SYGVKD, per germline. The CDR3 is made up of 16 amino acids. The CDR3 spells CAISPLLAGSHNEQFF. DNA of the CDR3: TGTGCCATCAGTCCCTTACTAGCGGGTAGTCACAATGAGCAGTTCTTC.

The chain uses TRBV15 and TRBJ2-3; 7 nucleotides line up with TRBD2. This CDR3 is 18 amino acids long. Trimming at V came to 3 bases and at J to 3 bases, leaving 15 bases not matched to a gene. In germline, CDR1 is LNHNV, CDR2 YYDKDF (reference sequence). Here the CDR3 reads CATSSPFGTTPRTDTQYF. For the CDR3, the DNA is TGTGCCACCAGCAGCCCCTTCGGGACTACCCCAAGAACAGATACGCAGTATTTT. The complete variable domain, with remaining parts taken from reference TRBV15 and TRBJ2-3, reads DAMVIQNPRYQVTQFGKPVTLSCSQTLNHNVMYWYQQKSSQAPKLLFHYYDKDFNNEADTPDNFQSRRPNTSFCFLDIRSPGLGDTAMYLCATSSPFGTTPRTDTQYFGPGTRLTVL.

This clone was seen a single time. Here the CDR3 reads CASRGVGTANTGELFF. CDR3 DNA sequence: TGTGCCAGCAGGGGGGTCGGGACAGCGAACACCGGGGAGCTGTTTTTT. This chain joins TRBV21-1 and TRBJ2-2; TRBD1 is the table's D call and was not checked against the DNA. TRBV21-1 is recorded as a pseudogene. This CDR3 contains 16 residues.

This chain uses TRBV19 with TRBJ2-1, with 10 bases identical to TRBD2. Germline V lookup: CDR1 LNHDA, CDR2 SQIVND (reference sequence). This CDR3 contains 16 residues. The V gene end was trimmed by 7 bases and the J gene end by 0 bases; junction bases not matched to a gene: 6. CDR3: CASTSWTSGSYNEQFF. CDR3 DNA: TGTGCCAGTACCTCCTGGACTAGCGGCTCCTACAATGAGCAGTTCTTC. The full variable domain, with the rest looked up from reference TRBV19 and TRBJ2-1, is DGGITQSPKYLFRKEGQNVTLSCEQNLNHDAMYWYRQDPGQGLRLIYYSQIVNDFQKGDIAEGYSVSREKKESFPLTVTSAQKNPTAFYLCASTSWTSGSYNEQFFGPGTRLTVL.

CDR3 coding DNA: TGTGCCAGCAGCCACGCCGGGAGTGACTACAATGAGCAGTTCTTC. Its translation is CASSHAGSDYNEQFF. The genes are TRBV6-5 and TRBJ2-1, with a tentative D call TRBD2 (6 bases). V lost 6 bases and J 3 bases, leaving 15 bases between the germline ends. CDR1 is MNHEY and CDR2 is SVGAGI in the germline V gene. The CDR3 has 15 residues.

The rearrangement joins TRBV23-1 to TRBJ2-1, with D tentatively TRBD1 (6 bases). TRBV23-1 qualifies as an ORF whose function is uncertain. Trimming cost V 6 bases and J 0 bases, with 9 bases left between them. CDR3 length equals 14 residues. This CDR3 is CASRQGGSYNEQFF. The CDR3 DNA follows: TGCGCCAGCAGACAGGGTGGCTCCTACAATGAGCAGTTCTTC.

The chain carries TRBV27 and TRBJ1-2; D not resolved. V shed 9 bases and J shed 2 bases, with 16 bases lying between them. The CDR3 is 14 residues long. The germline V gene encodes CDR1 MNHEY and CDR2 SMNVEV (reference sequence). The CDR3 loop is CASPRRGLNYGYTF. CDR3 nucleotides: TGTGCCAGTCCTCGCCGAGGGCTAAACTATGGCTACACCTTC.

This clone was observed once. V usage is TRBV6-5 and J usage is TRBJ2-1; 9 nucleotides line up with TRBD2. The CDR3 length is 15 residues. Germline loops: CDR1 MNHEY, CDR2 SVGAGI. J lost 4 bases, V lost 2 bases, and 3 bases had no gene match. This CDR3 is CASSYLAGLYNEQFF. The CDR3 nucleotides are TGTGCCAGCAGTTACCTAGCGGGACTGTACAATGAGCAGTTCTTC.

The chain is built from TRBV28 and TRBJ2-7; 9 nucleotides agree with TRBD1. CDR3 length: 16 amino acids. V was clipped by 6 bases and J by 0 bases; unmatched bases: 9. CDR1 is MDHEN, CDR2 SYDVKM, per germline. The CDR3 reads CASRRDRVTHSYEQYF. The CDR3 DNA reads TGTGCCAGCAGACGGGACAGGGTTACCCACTCCTACGAGCAGTACTTC. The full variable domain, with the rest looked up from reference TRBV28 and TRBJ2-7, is DVKVTQSSRYLVKRTGEKVFLECVQDMDHENMFWYRQDPGLGLRLIYFSYDVKMKEKGDIPEGYSVSREKKERFSLILESASTNQTSMYLCASRRDRVTHSYEQYFGPGTRLTVT.

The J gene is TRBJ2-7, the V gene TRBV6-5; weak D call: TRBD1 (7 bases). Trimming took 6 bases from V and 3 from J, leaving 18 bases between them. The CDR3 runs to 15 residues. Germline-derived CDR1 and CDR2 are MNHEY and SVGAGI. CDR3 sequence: CASSRQQGRLYEQYF. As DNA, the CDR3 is TGTGCCAGCAGCCGTCAACAGGGGAGGCTCTACGAGCAGTACTTC.

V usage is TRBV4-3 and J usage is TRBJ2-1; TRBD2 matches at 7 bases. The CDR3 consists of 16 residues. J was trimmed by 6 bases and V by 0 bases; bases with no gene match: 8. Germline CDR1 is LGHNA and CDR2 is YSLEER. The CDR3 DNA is TGCGCCAGCAGCCAAGATCGGAGGACTAGGGCCAATGAGCAGTTCTTC. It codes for CASSQDRRTRANEQFF.

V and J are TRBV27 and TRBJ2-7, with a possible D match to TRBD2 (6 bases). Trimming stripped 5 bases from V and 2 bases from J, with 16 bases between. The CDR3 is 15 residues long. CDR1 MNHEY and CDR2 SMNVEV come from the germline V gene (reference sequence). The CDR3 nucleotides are TGTGCCAGCAGTACCGGGACTCGACCTACCTACGAGCAGTACTTC. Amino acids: CASSTGTRPTYEQYF.

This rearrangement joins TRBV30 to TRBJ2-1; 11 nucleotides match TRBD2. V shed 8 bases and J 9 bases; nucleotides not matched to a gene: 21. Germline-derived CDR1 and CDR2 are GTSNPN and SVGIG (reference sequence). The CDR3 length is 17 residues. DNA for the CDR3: TGTGCCCCCCGGGGGGGGGCTTTAGCGGGAGGGCAGAGTGAGCAGTTCTTC. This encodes CAPRGGALAGGQSEQFF.

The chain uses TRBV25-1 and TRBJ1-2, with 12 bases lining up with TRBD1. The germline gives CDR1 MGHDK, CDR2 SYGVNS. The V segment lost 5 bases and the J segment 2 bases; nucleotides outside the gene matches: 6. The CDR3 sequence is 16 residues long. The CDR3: CASSPGQGALNYGYTF. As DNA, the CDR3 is TGTGCCAGCAGTCCGGGACAGGGGGCGTTAAACTATGGCTACACCTTC.

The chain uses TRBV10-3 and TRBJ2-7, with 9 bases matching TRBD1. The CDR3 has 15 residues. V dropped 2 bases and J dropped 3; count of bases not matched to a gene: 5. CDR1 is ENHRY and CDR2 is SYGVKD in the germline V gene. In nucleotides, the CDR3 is TGTGCCATCAGTGAGGGGACAGGGAGTCTCTACGAGCAGTACTTC. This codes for CAISEGTGSLYEQYF.

The CDR3 region is CASSLDILRNTEAFF. Here the CDR3 DNA reads TGTGCCAGCAGCTTAGACATCCTACGGAACACTGAAGCTTTCTTT. The rearrangement links TRBV11-3 to TRBJ1-1, with D unclear. This CDR3 is built from 15 residues. The V end was cut by 0 bases, the J end by 1 base, with 9 bases between. Germline loops: CDR1 SGHNT, CDR2 YENEEA.